Listed below are T cell receptor beta chains from one sample, sequenced in a study of CD8+ T cells in alopecia areata. The repertoire was sequenced with immunoSEQ multiplex PCR; TCRdb's copy has only in-frame clones and lacks some. The sample includes 200,000 to 250,000 clones, around two fifths of them seen just once. This sample comprised CD4+ T cells sorted from blood, obtained between weeks 30 and 35, from a patient treated with tofacitinib. These receptors all stem from a human donor with alopecia areata. Each CDR3 is given with its conserved first and last residue. A D gene is named only where the DNA matches it firmly. Where a row states a size, it is once, few, many or the class of an expanded clone; other rows omit it.

TRBV7-6	TRBJ2-7	NA	NA	TGTGCCAGCAGCCCCAGTTGGCCCTCCTACGAGCAGTACTTC	CASSPSWPSYEQYF
TRBV18	TRBJ2-1	NA	TRBD2	TGTGCCACGTCCGGGAGGAATGAGCAGTTCTTC	CATSGRNEQFF
TRBV1	TRBJ2-7	NA	NA	TGCACCAGAGGCGCGGGAGACGAGCAGTACTTC	CTRGAGDEQYF
TRBV27	TRBJ1-6	NA	NA	TGTGCCAGCAGTCCCCCGGGCAGCCTAACACCCCTCCACTTT	CASSPPGSLTPLHF
TRBV6-6	TRBJ2-7	NA	TRBD2	TGTGCCTGCGCCCGAGCGGGAGTATCATACGAGCAGTACTTC	CACARAGVSYEQYF
TRBV5-1	TRBJ2-1	NA	NA	TGCGCCAGCAGCGTAGGGTACAATGAGCAGTTCTTC	CASSVGYNEQFF
TRBV7-9	TRBJ2-6	NA	TRBD2	TGTGCCAGCAGCCAAAAGCGGGGGGGCCTTGGGGCCAACGTCCTGACTTTC	CASSQKRGGLGANVLTF
TRBV2	TRBJ2-3	few	NA	TGTGCCAGCACTAAGGGCGGGACTCCAAGCACAGATACGCAGTATTTT	CASTKGGTPSTDTQYF
TRBV5-1	TRBJ2-7	NA	NA	TGCGCCAGCAGCTCAACCGGACAGTCCTACGAGCAGTACTTC	CASSSTGQSYEQYF
TRBV5-1	TRBJ2-7	NA	TRBD1	TGCGCCAGCAGCCCCCAAACAGGGGCCAACGAGCAGTACTTC	CASSPQTGANEQYF
TRBV6-1	TRBJ1-2	few	NA	TGTGCCAGCACCCTTATCGGGTATGGCTACACCTTC	CASTLIGYGYTF
TRBV5-1	TRBJ2-3	NA	NA	TGCGCCAGCAGCTTCGCCCTAGGTGCAGATACGCAGTATTTT	CASSFALGADTQYF
TRBV19	TRBJ2-6	few	NA	TGTGCCAGTAGCACCACCCGGGCCCCTGGGGCCAACGTCCTGACTTTC	CASSTTRAPGANVLTF
TRBV7-3	TRBJ2-5	NA	NA	TGTGCCAGCAGCTTAAAGGCTGGGGCACAAGAGACCCAGTACTTC	CASSLKAGAQETQYF
TRBV5-4	TRBJ1-2	NA	NA	TGTGCCAGCAGCGGGGACGCTGGCTACACCTTC	CASSGDAGYTF
TRBV4-2	TRBJ2-7	few	NA	TGTGCCAGCAGCCAAGAAGGGCTAGCTGCCTTCTACGAGCAGTACTTC	CASSQEGLAAFYEQYF
TRBV7-2	TRBJ2-7	NA	TRBD1	TGTGCCAGCAGCTTAGTCTTTACAGGGGGCAGCCACGAGCAGTACTTC	CASSLVFTGGSHEQYF
TRBV7-3	TRBJ1-2	NA	NA	TGTGCCAGCAGCCCCAACTCAGGGATCTATGGCTACACCTTC	CASSPNSGIYGYTF
TRBV5-1	TRBJ1-4	NA	NA	TGCGCCAGCAGCTTGGCATCGTCGGCAACTAATGAAAAACTGTTTTTT	CASSLASSATNEKLFF
TRBV6-5	TRBJ2-3	few	NA	TGTGCCAGCAGTTACGGTGGCGGGGCAACTTATACGCAGTATTTT	CASSYGGGATYTQYF
TRBV6-1	TRBJ1-5	NA	NA	TGTGCCAGCAGTAGGAGCAGGGACAATCAGCCCCAGCATTTT	CASSRSRDNQPQHF
TRBV6-5	TRBJ2-4	NA	NA	TGTGCCAGCAGTGATACTGTAAACATTCAGTACTTC	CASSDTVNIQYF
TRBV7-3	TRBJ1-2	NA	NA	TGTGCCAGCAGCCCGCAAACCCCGTTCGCACGGGGCTACACCTTC	CASSPQTPFARGYTF
TRBV7-6	TRBJ2-5	few	NA	TGTGCCAGCAGCTTAAAGGGTCGTCGGGAGAGGGCTGGAGAGACCCAGTACTTC	CASSLKGRRERAGETQYF
TRBV29-1	TRBJ1-1	few	TRBD1	TGCAGCGTGCGAACAGGGGGGAACACTGAAGCTTTCTTT	CSVRTGGNTEAFF
TRBV5-1	TRBJ2-1	NA	NA	TGCGCCAGCAGCTTGGGATACGGGACTCCCCGGAGAGGGTACAATGAGCAGTTCTTC	CASSLGYGTPRRGYNEQFF
TRBV7-9	TRBJ2-3	NA	NA	TGTGCCAGCAGCCCGCCCCCTCCGGAGGGTACCACAGATACGCAGTATTTT	CASSPPPPEGTTDTQYF
TRBV2	TRBJ2-7	NA	NA	TGTGCCAGCCTGCTCGGCGGAGTAGCGGACAGCTCCTACGAGCAGTACTTC	CASLLGGVADSSYEQYF
TRBV2	TRBJ2-4	NA	NA	TGTGCCAGCAGTGAAGCGCGCAGAGCCAAAAACATTCAGTACTTC	CASSEARRAKNIQYF